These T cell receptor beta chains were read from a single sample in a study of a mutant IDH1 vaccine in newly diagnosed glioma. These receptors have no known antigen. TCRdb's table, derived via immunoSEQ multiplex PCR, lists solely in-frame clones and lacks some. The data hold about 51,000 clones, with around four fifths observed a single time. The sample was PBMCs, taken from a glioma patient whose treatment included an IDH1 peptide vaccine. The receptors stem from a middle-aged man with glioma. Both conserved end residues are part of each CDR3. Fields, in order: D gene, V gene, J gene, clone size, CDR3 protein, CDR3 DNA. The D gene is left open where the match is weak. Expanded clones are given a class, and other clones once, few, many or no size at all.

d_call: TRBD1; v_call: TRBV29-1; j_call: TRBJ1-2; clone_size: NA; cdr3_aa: CSVWGQGRIGYGYTF; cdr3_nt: TGCAGCGTTTGGGGACAGGGTAGAATTGGCTATGGCTACACCTTC
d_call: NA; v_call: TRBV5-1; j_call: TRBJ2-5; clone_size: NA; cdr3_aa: CASSLAGQGQETQYF; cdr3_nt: TGCGCCAGCAGCTTGGCCGGGCAGGGCCAAGAGACCCAGTACTTC
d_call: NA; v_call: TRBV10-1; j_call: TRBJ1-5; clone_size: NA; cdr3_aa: CASAGDNSNQPQHF; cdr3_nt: TGCGCCAGCGCGGGGGATAATAGCAATCAGCCCCAGCATTTT
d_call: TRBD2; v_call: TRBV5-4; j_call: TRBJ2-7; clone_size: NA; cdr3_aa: CASSGGSGGRYEQYF; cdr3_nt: TGTGCCAGCAGCGGAGGGAGCGGGGGGAGGTACGAGCAGTACTTC
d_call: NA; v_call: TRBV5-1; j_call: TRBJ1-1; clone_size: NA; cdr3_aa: CASSTGGASAAEAFF; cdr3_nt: TGCGCCAGCAGCACTGGGGGGGCCTCCGCGGCTGAAGCTTTCTTT
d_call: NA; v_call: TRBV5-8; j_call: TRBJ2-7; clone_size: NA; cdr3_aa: CASSWGPANYEQYF; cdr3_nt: TGTGCCAGCAGCTGGGGACCGGCAAACTACGAGCAGTACTTC
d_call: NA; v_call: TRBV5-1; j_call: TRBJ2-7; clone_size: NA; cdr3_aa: CASSFLAAEQYF; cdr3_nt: TGCGCCAGCAGCTTCTTGGCGGCCGAGCAGTACTTC
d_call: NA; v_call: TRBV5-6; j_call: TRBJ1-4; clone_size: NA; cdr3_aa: CASSLPNNEKLFF; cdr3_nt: TGTGCCAGCAGCTTGCCAAATAATGAAAAACTGTTTTTT
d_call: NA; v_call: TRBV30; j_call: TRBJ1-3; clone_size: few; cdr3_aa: CAWSVDRSGNTIYF; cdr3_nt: TGTGCCTGGTCGGTCGACCGGTCTGGAAACACCATATATTTT
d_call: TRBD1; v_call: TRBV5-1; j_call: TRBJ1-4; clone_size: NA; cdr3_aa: CASSSDLTGGAGGEKLFF; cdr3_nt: TGCGCCAGCAGCTCGGATCTTACAGGGGGCGCTGGTGGTGAAAAACTGTTTTTT
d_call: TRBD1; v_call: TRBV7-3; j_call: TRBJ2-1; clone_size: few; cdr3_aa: CASSPQGDEQFF; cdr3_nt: TGTGCCAGCAGCCCGCAGGGGGATGAGCAGTTCTTC
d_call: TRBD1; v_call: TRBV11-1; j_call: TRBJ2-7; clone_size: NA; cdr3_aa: CASSPNRDRDEQYF; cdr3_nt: TGTGCCAGCAGCCCAAATCGGGACAGAGACGAGCAGTACTTC
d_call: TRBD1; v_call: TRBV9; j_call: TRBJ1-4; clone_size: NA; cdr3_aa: CASSSGTGVELFF; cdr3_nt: TGTGCCAGCAGTTCCGGGACAGGTGTCGAACTGTTTTTT
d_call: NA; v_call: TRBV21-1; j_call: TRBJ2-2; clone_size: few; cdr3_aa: CAGLELFF; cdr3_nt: TGTGCCGGGCTGGAGCTGTTTTTT
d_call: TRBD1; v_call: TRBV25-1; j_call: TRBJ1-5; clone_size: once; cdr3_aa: CASSGTGRPQHF; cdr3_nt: TGTGCCAGCAGTGGGACAGGGAGGCCCCAGCATTTT
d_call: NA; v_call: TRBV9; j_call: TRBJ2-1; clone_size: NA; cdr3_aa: CASSVEGGTGYNEQFF; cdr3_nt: TGTGCCAGCAGCGTAGAGGGCGGGACGGGATACAATGAGCAGTTCTTC
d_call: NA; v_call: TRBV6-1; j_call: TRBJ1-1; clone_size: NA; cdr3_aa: CASSDFGRNTEAFF; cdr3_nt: TGTGCCAGCAGTGACTTCGGGAGGAACACTGAAGCTTTCTTT
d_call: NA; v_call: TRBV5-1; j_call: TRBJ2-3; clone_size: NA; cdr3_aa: CASSLASGTTDTQYF; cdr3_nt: TGCGCCAGCAGCTTGGCGAGCGGAACGACAGATACGCAGTATTTT
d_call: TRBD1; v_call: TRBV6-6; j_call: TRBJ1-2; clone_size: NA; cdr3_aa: CASSELQGNYGYTF; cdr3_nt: TGTGCCAGCAGTGAGCTACAGGGGAACTATGGCTACACCTTC
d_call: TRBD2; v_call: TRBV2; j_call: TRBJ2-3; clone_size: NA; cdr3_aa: CASTTSGGTNTQYF; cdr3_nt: TGTGCCAGCACAACTAGCGGGGGGACAAATACGCAGTATTTT
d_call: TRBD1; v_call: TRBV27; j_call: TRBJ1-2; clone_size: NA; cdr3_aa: CASSRTGDGYTF; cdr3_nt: TGTGCCAGCAGTAGGACAGGGGACGGCTACACCTTC
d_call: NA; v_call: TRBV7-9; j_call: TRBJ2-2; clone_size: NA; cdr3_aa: CASSRSSDTGELFF; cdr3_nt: TGTGCCAGCAGCCGGAGTTCGGACACCGGGGAGCTGTTTTTT
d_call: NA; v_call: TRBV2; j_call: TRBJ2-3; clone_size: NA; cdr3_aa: CASSFGPPDTQYF; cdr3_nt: TGTGCCAGCAGTTTTGGACCCCCAGATACGCAGTATTTT
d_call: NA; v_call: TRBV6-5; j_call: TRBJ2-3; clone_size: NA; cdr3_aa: CASSYLGAPTDTQYF; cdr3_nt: TGTGCCAGCAGTTATTTGGGGGCACCGACAGATACGCAGTATTTT
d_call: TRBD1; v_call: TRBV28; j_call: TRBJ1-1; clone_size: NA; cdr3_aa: CASSKPGQWNTEAFF; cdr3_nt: TGTGCCAGCAGTAAACCGGGACAGTGGAACACTGAAGCTTTCTTT
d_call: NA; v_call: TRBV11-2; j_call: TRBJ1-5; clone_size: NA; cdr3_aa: CASSPNAGGSNQPQHF; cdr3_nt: TGTGCCAGCAGCCCTAATGCGGGGGGCAGCAATCAGCCCCAGCATTTT
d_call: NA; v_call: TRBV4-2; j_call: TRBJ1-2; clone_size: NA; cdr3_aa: CASSQEGSGSKIYGYTF; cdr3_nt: TGTGCCAGCAGCCAAGAGGGTTCGGGTTCGAAGATCTATGGCTACACCTTC
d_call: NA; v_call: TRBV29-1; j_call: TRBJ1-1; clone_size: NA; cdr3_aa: CSAQDRGDTEAFF; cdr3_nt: TGCAGCGCTCAGGACCGAGGGGACACTGAAGCTTTCTTT
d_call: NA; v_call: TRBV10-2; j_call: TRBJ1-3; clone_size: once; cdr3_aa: CASRDGTRGNTIYF; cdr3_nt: TGCGCCAGCAGGGACGGGACGCGGGGAAACACCATATATTTT
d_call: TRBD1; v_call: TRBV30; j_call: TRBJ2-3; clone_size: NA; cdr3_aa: CAWRNKAGGWTDTQYF; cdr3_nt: TGTGCCTGGAGGAATAAGGCAGGGGGTTGGACAGATACGCAGTATTTT
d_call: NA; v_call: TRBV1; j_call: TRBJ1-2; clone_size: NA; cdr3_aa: CTSSLMKPGQAHIYGYTF; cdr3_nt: TGCACCAGCAGCCTCATGAAGCCGGGACAGGCGCATATCTATGGCTACACCTTC
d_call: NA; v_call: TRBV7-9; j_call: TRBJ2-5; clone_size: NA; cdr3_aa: CASSLERVQETQYF; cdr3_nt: TGTGCCAGCAGCTTAGAAAGGGTCCAAGAGACCCAGTACTTC
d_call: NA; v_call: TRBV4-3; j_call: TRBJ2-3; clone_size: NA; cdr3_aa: CASSQDWGEGTDTQYF; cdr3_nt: TGCGCCAGCAGCCAAGATTGGGGGGAAGGCACAGATACGCAGTATTTT
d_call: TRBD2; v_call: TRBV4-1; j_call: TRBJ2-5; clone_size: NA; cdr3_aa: CASSLTSGGEEETQYF; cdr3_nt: TGCGCCAGCAGCCTGACTAGCGGGGGGGAGGAAGAGACCCAGTACTTC
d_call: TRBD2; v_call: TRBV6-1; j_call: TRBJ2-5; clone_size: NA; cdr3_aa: CASSSLAGDQETQYF; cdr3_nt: TGTGCCAGCAGCAGTCTAGCGGGGGACCAAGAGACCCAGTACTTC
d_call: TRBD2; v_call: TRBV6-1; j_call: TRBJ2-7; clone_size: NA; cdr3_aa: CASSATGTSGYEQYF; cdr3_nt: TGTGCCAGCAGTGCTACCGGGACTAGCGGTTACGAGCAGTACTTC
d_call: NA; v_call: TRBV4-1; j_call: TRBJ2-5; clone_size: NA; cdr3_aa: CASSQASVAEETQYF; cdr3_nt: TGCGCCAGCAGCCAAGCTTCCGTAGCCGAAGAGACCCAGTACTTC
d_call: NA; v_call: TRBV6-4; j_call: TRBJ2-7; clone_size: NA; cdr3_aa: CASSLTRLGEQYF; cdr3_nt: TGTGCCAGCAGTTTGACTCGCCTGGGGGAGCAGTACTTC
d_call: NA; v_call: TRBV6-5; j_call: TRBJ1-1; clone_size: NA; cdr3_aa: CASSPDTNTEAFF; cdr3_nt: TGTGCCAGCAGTCCGGATACCAACACTGAAGCTTTCTTT
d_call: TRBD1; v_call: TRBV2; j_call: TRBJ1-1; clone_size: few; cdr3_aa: CASSQGVNTEAFF; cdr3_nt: TGTGCCAGCAGCCAGGGGGTGAACACTGAAGCTTTCTTT
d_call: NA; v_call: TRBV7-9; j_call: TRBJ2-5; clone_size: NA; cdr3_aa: CASSSTMERETQYF; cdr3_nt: TGTGCCAGCAGTTCTACTATGGAGAGGGAGACCCAGTACTTC
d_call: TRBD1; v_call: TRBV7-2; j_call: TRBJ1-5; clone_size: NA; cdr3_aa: CASSLSPGGSQPQHF; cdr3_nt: TGTGCCAGCAGCTTAAGTCCAGGGGGCAGTCAGCCCCAGCATTTT
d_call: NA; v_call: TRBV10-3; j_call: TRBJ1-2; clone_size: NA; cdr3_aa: CAISESLGGTYGYTF; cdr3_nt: TGTGCCATCAGTGAGTCCCTGGGAGGGACCTATGGCTACACCTTC
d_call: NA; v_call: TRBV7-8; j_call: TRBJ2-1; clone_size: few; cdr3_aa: CASSKGQPNEQFF; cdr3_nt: TGTGCCAGCAGCAAAGGACAGCCCAATGAGCAGTTCTTC
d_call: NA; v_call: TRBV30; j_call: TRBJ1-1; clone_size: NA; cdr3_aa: CAWDRRSAEAFF; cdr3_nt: TGTGCCTGGGACCGGAGGTCGGCTGAAGCTTTCTTT
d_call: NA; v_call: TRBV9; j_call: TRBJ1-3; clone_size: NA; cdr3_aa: CASSYKDSHPTIYF; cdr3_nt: TGTGCCAGCAGTTACAAGGACTCGCATCCCACCATATATTTT
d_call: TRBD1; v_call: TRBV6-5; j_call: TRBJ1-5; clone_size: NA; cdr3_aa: CASAADRDRQPQHF; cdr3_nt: TGTGCCAGCGCCGCAGACAGGGACCGGCAGCCCCAGCATTTT